The present T cell receptor (beta chain) was sequenced within a study of blood T cells in healthy people across ages. This clonotype was detected ten times or more. V gave up 2 bases and J gave up 4 bases, with 14 bases separating them. In germline, CDR1 is MNHNS, CDR2 SASEGT. This CDR3 is built from 15 residues. Researchers collected about 9.1 milliliters of peripheral blood from every single donor. Using a J-beta primer mix together with a sample-barcoded 5' primer, a second PCR was run for roughly 6 to 11 cycles. TCRdb re-called the 5' RACE reads with MiXCR, one entry per CDR3 protein. The sample has hundreds of thousands of distinct CDR3 sequences, roughly 60% seen once; the top ten hold 22%.

V gene TRBV6-1 combines with J gene TRBJ2-5; D might be TRBD1 or TRBD2, each matching 5 bases. The specimen sequenced was blood. The origin of this receptor is a man in his thirties or forties in good health. The CDR3 DNA reads as TGTGCCAGCAGTGAATCCGGGACGACGGGAGAGACCCAGTACTTC. This codes for CASSESGTTGETQYF.